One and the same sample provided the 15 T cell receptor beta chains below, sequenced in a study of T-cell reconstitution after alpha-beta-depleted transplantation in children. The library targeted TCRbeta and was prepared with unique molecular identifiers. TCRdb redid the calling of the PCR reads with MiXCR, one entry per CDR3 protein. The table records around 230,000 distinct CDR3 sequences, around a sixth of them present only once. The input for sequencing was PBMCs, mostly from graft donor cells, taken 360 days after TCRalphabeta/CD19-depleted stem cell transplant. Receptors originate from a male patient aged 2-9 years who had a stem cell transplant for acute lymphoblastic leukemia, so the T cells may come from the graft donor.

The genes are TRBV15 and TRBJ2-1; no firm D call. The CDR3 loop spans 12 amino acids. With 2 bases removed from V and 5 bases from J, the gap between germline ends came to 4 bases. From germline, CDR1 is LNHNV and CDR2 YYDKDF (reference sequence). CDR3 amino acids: CATSRSNNEQFF. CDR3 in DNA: TGTGCCACCAGCAGAAGTAACAATGAGCAGTTCTTC.

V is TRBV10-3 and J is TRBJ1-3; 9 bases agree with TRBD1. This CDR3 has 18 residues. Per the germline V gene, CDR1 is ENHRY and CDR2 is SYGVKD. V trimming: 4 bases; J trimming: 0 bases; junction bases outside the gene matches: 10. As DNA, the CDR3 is TGTGCCATCAGTGGAGGGTGGACAGGGGCGATCTCTGGAAACACCATATATTTT. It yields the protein CAISGGWTGAISGNTIYF.

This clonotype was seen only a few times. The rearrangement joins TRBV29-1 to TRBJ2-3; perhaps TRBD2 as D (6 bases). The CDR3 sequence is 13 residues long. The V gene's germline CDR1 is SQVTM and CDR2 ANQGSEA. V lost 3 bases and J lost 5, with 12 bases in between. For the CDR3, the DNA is TGCAGCGTTGACCCGCAGGGAGGAGATACGCAGTATTTT. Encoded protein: CSVDPQGGDTQYF.

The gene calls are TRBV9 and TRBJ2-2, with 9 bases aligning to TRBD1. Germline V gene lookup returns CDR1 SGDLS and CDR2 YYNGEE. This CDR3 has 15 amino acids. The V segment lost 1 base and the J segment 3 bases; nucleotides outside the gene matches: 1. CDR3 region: CASSVRTGDTGELFF. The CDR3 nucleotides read TGTGCCAGCAGCGTACGGACAGGGGACACCGGGGAGCTGTTTTTT. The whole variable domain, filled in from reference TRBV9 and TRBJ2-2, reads DSGVTQTPKHLITATGQRVTLRCSPRSGDLSVYWYQQSLDQGLQFLIQYYNGEERAKGNILERFSAQQFPDLHSELNLSSLELGDSALYFCASSVRTGDTGELFFGEGSRLTVL.

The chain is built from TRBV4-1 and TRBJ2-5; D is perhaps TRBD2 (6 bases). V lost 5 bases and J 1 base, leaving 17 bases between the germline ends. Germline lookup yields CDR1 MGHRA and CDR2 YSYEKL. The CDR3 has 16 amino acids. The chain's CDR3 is CASSGRDFYSQETQYF. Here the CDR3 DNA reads TGCGCCAGCAGCGGCCGGGACTTCTACTCCCAAGAGACCCAGTACTTC.

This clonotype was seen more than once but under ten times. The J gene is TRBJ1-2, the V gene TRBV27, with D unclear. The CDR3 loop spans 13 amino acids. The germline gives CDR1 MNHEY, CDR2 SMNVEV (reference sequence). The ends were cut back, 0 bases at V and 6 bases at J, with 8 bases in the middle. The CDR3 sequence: CASSLSWGDGYTF. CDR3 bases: TGTGCCAGCAGTTTATCGTGGGGTGATGGCTACACCTTC.

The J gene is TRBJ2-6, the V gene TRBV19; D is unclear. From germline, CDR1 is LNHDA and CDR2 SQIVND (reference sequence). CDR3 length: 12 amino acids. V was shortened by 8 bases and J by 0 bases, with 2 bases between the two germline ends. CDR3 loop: CASRSGANVLTF. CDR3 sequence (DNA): TGTGCCAGTCGCTCTGGGGCCAACGTCCTGACTTTC.

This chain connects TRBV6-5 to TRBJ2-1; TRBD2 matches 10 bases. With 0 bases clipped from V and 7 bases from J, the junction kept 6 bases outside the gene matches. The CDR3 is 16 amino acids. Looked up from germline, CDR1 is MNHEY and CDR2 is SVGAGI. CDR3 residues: CASSYSISGGRNEQFF. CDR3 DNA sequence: TGTGCCAGCAGTTACTCGATTAGCGGGGGGAGAAATGAGCAGTTCTTC.

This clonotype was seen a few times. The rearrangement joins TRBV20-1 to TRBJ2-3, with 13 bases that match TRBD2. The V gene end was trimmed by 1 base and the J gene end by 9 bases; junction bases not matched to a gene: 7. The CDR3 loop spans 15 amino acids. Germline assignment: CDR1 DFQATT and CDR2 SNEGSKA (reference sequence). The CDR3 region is CSARVTSGGAGTQYF. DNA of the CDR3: TGCAGTGCTAGAGTAACTAGCGGGGGGGCCGGGACGCAGTATTTT.

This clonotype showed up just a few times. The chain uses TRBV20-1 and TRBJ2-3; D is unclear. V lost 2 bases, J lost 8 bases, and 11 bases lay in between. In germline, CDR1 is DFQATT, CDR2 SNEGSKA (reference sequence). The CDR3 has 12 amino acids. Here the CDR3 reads CSARRAVGTQYF. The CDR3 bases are TGCAGTGCTAGACGCGCGGTTGGTACGCAGTATTTT.

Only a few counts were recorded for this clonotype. This CDR3 is CSARLDRVVTEAFF. The CDR3 coding sequence is TGCAGTGCTAGACTGGACAGGGTCGTCACTGAAGCTTTCTTT. V and J are TRBV20-1 and TRBJ1-1; 8 nucleotides align to TRBD1. V was clipped by 2 bases and J by 4 bases; unmatched bases: 6. CDR1 is DFQATT, CDR2 SNEGSKA, per germline (reference sequence). The CDR3 totals 14 residues.

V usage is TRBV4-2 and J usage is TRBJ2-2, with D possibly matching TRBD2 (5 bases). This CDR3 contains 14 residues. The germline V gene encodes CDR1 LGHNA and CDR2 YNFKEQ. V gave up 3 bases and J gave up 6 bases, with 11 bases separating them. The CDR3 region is CASSQELVPGELFF. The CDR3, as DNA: TGTGCCAGCAGCCAGGAACTAGTTCCCGGGGAGCTGTTTTTT.

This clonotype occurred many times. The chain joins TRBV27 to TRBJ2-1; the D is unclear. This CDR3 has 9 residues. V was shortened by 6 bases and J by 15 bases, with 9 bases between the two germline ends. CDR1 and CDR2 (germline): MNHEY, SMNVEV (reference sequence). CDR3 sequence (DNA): TGTGCCAGCAGCCTACTTTGGTTCTTC. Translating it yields CASSLLWFF.

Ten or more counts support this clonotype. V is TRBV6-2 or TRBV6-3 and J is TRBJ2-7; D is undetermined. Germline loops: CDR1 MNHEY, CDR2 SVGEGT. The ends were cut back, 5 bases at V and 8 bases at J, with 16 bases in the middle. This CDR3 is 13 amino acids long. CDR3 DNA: TGTGCCAGCAGTCTCCCCTCCACTCTCAAGCAGTACTTC. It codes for CASSLPSTLKQYF.

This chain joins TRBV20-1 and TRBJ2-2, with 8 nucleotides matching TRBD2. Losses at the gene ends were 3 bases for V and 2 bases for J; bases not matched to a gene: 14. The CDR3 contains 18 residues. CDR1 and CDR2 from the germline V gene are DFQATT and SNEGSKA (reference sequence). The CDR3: CSARTLGAGGHNTGELFF. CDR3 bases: TGCAGTGCTAGGACTCTAGGCGCGGGGGGACACAACACCGGGGAGCTGTTTTTT.